These T cell receptor beta chains were read from a single sample in a study of TIL therapy for anti-PD-1-resistant metastatic lung cancer. Assay: immunoSEQ multiplex PCR; the TCRdb copy retains only in-frame clones and omits some. Of approximately 23,000 clones detected, roughly three fifths appear once; the ten largest clones hold 15% to 20%. The sample consisted of tumor tissue, taken at baseline. These receptors were collected from a woman aged 25 to 80 with non-small cell lung cancer. CDR3s include the opening cysteine and the closing phenylalanine or tryptophan. The D gene is left open where the match is weak. A row's size may be missing; if present it is once, few, many or a size class.

cdr3_aa | cdr3_nt | v_call | clone_size | j_call | d_call | cdr3_length
CASSVDWVGAQYF | TGTGCCAGCAGCGTAGATTGGGTTGGGGCCCAGTACTTC | TRBV9 | once | TRBJ2-5 | NA | 13
CASSPRGLPTDTQYF | TGTGCCAGTAGCCCTAGGGGACTACCTACAGATACGCAGTATTTT | TRBV19 | NA | TRBJ2-3 | TRBD2 | 15
CATSSRDSYEQYF | TGTGCCACCTCATCCCGGGACAGCTACGAGCAGTACTTC | TRBV6-6 | NA | TRBJ2-7 | TRBD1 | 13
CASRSTRNTEAFF | TGTGCCAGCAGGTCCACCCGTAACACTGAAGCTTTCTTT | TRBV2 | once | TRBJ1-1 | NA | 13
CASSIDRLRSGNTIYF | TGTGCCAGTAGTATCGACCGACTTCGCTCTGGAAACACCATATATTTT | TRBV19 | NA | TRBJ1-3 | NA | 16
CAWSAPSRGMNTEAFF | TGTGCCTGGAGTGCTCCTTCTCGGGGTATGAACACTGAAGCTTTCTTT | TRBV30 | NA | TRBJ1-1 | NA | 16
CASSHSRDEFFYGYTF | TGTGCCAGCAGCCACTCCCGGGACGAGTTCTTTTATGGCTACACCTTC | TRBV14 | few | TRBJ1-2 | NA | 16
CAWSVLDTEAFF | TGTGCCTGGAGTGTTTTGGACACTGAAGCTTTCTTT | TRBV30 | NA | TRBJ1-1 | NA | 12
CSVEDQQPYNEQFF | TGCAGCGTTGAAGATCAACAGCCCTACAATGAGCAGTTCTTC | TRBV29-1 | once | TRBJ2-1 | NA | 14
CASSYLNSGEEQYF | TGTGCCAGCAGCTATCTTAATTCGGGGGAGGAGCAGTACTTC | TRBV27 | NA | TRBJ2-7 | NA | 14
CSWGQVRDTQYF | TGCAGTTGGGGGCAGGTGAGAGATACGCAGTATTTT | TRBV29-1 | few | TRBJ2-3 | NA | 12
CASSLRGAEQYF | TGTGCCAGCAGCTTAAGGGGGGCCGAGCAGTACTTC | TRBV7-6 | NA | TRBJ2-7 | NA | 12
CASSSSRAGMGGNQPQHF | TGTGCCAGCAGCTCTTCCAGGGCGGGGATGGGTGGCAATCAGCCCCAGCATTTT | TRBV7-8 | NA | TRBJ1-5 | NA | 18
CASRTGGNYGYTF | TGTGCCAGCAGGACAGGGGGAAACTATGGCTACACCTTC | TRBV6-8 | few | TRBJ1-2 | TRBD1 | 13
CASSPRGGRYSEQFF | TGTGCCAGCAGCCCCCGTGGCGGGAGGTACAGTGAGCAGTTCTTC | TRBV7-2 | NA | TRBJ2-1 | TRBD2 | 15
CAWSVQGGFGNQPQHF | TGTGCCTGGAGTGTACAGGGGGGATTTGGCAATCAGCCCCAGCATTTT | TRBV30 | few | TRBJ1-5 | TRBD1 | 16
CASSIGALAHEQFF | TGTGCCAGTAGTATAGGCGCCCTAGCACATGAGCAGTTCTTC | TRBV19 | NA | TRBJ2-1 | NA | 14
CASSKGPKRELHEQFF | TGTGCCAGCAGCAAGGGTCCTAAGCGGGAGTTACATGAGCAGTTCTTC | TRBV5-8 | NA | TRBJ2-1 | TRBD2 | 16
CAWSRAGPNEQFF | TGTGCCTGGAGTAGGGCAGGACCTAATGAGCAGTTCTTC | TRBV30 | many | TRBJ2-1 | NA | 13
CASSAPLLAGGPDTQYF | TGTGCCAGCAGCGCCCCCTTACTAGCGGGAGGACCAGATACGCAGTATTTT | TRBV9 | NA | TRBJ2-3 | TRBD2 | 17
CASSWGPLGANVLTF | TGTGCCAGCAGCTGGGGTCCTCTGGGGGCCAACGTCCTGACTTTC | TRBV5-6 | once | TRBJ2-6 | NA | 15
CASSVGVGARTDTQYF | TGTGCCAGCAGCGTAGGGGTGGGAGCTAGGACAGATACGCAGTATTTT | TRBV9 | NA | TRBJ2-3 | NA | 16
CASSYVQASPQHF | TGTGCCAGCAGTTACGTTCAGGCCTCGCCCCAGCATTTT | TRBV6-5 | NA | TRBJ1-5 | NA | 13
CASSLSGDGYGYTF | TGTGCCAGCAGCTTATCGGGGGATGGGTATGGCTACACCTTC | TRBV30 | NA | TRBJ1-2 | NA | 14